The source of this T cell receptor beta chain is a study of a mutant IDH1 vaccine in newly diagnosed glioma. Study-level information: In some groups vaccination began 4-6 weeks post-radiotherapy; others received it with temozolomide. Among treated patients, roughly 62% were male and around 38% female, and mean age was about 40 years.

Only in-frame clones appear in the TCRdb table, and some are missing; sequencing was by immunoSEQ multiplex PCR. The sample includes roughly 43,000 clones, 70% to 85% seen only once; the top ten take approximately 2.5%. This clone was picked up one time. Its specificity is unknown. Time point described: week 23, last vaccination. All doses held 300 ug of mutant IDH1 20-mer peptide, with topical imiquimod. Deletions cut 2 bases from V and 8 bases from J, with 4 bases between. The CDR3 length is 11 residues. CDR1 PRHDT and CDR2 FYEKMQ come from the germline V gene (reference sequence). The chain combines TRBV13 with TRBJ1-3; no firm D call. This TCR came from a woman aged 18-35 years with glioma. Some clones in this sample may be carry-over from other donors' samples. The specimen comprised PBMCs, sampled from a glioma patient whose treatment included an IDH1 peptide vaccine. The CDR3 region has the DNA TGTGCCAGCAGCTTATGGGACACCATATATTTT. Translating it yields CASSLWDTIYF.